Detailed here is one T cell receptor (beta chain). The table lists this clonotype with many counts. What this receptor recognizes is not known. It has no much larger one-base neighbor in the sample; base qualities were not kept. The protocol used for the library was RT-PCR. Sequencing was performed on an Illumina MiSeq. TCRdb reanalyzed the raw reads on its own, using fastp at Q25 for trimming and MiXCR for clone calling, and kept in-frame beta chains. Entries are consolidated by CDR3 protein sequence, retaining the most common genes and DNA. In all, the sample holds fewer than 800,000 distinct CDR3 sequences, and 13% to 15% of those were seen once. Clones ranked in the top ten supply roughly 3.9% of the sample. These data are taken from a study (dated by TCRdb to 2016 to 2017). Material for sequencing was memory CD4+ T cells from blood. The TCR sequence derives from a female donor in good health, serving as a healthy control.

CDR3 protein: CASSPGGTGVGIQYF. At the DNA level, the sequence is TGTGCCAGCAGCCCCGGTGGGACAGGGGTCGGCATTCAGTACTTC. The chain employs TRBV7-8 and TRBJ2-4, with 10 central nucleotides matching TRBD1. Trimmed from V: 5 bases; trimmed from J: 9 bases; junction bases lacking a gene match: 10. The germline V gene yields SGHVS for CDR1 and FQNEAQ for CDR2. The CDR3 spans 15 residues, from the cysteine through the phenylalanine. Of the read, only the CDR3 DNA is kept; its 45 bases are in frame from base 1.